The 5 T cell receptor beta chains below all came from one sample that was sequenced in a study of shared clonotypes between healthy human individuals. Using immunoSEQ multiplex PCR, the repertoire was profiled, and TCRdb retains in-frame clones only, with some absent. The sample consists of 2 million to 2.5 million clones, about nine tenths of them appearing once. Material: naive CD4+ T cells from PBMCs. Subset denoted: CD45RA+ positively selected. Receptors were obtained from a man aged 18 to 30 in good health. Some clones in this sample may be carry-over from other donors' samples.

This rearrangement joins TRBV7-6 to TRBJ1-3; D not resolved. This CDR3 spans 12 amino acids. The V end was cut by 4 bases, the J end by 4 bases, with 5 bases between. CDR1 is SGHVS, CDR2 FNYEAQ, per germline. The CDR3 nucleotides are TGTGCCAGCAGCTCGGAAGGAAACACCATATATTTT. Protein sequence: CASSSEGNTIYF.

The chain uses TRBV19 and TRBJ1-1; D unresolved. V lost 3 bases to trimming and J lost 1 base, with 12 bases between them. CDR3 size: 15 residues. Germline assignment: CDR1 LNHDA and CDR2 SQIVND (reference sequence). The CDR3 DNA sequence: TGTGCCAGTAGTATTGGGTCCTTCACGAACACTGAAGCTTTCTTT. It translates to CASSIGSFTNTEAFF.

Worth noting for this clone: Other DNA sequences in this sample translate to the same CDR3. The genes are TRBV27 and TRBJ1-1; the match to TRBD1 covers 7 bases. Germline V gives CDR1 MNHEY, CDR2 SMNVEV (reference sequence). This CDR3 contains 14 residues. The ends lost 6 bases at V and 1 base at J; junction bases unmatched: 5. CDR3 DNA sequence: TGTGCCAGCAGCTCTGACAGGGCGAACACTGAAGCTTTCTTT. The encoded protein is CASSSDRANTEAFF.

The CDR3 spells CASSYSSRQDYEQYF. CDR3 DNA: TGTGCCAGCAGTTACTCGAGTCGGCAGGACTACGAGCAGTACTTC. The V call is TRBV6-6, the J call TRBJ2-7, with D unresolved. Trimming took off 0 bases at V and 3 bases at J, with 12 bases between the two ends. Germline CDR1 is MNHNY and CDR2 is SVGAGI (reference sequence). The CDR3 consists of 15 residues.

The chain recombines TRBV10-3 with TRBJ2-7, with 9 bases identical to TRBD1. The length of the CDR3 is 14 residues. After removal of 4 bases from V and 6 bases from J, the junction contained 7 bases not matched to a gene. Germline CDR1 ENHRY, CDR2 SYGVKD. CDR3 sequence (DNA): TGTGCCATCAGTGTCGGGACAGGGAATTTCGAGCAGTACTTC. The encoded protein is CAISVGTGNFEQYF.